These 24 T cell receptor beta chains were sequenced from one sample in a study of cytomegalovirus exposure and HLA in healthy donors. PCR primers comprised 60 Vbeta and 13 Jbeta primers. Using immunoSEQ multiplex PCR, the repertoire was profiled, and TCRdb retains in-frame clones only, with some absent. The sample has roughly 57,000 clones; just under 85% are singletons. Source material: PBMCs. The source is a man aged 45-60 years in good health and CMV-seronegative.

This rearrangement joins TRBV14 to TRBJ2-7; TRBD1 matches 10 bases. The V segment lost 1 base and the J segment 3 bases; nucleotides outside the gene matches: 3. Germline V lookup: CDR1 SGHDN, CDR2 FVKESK. The CDR3 loop spans 15 amino acids. CDR3: CASSQGQGAVYEQYF. CDR3 coding DNA: TGTGCCAGCAGCCAAGGACAGGGGGCCGTCTACGAGCAGTACTTC.

The chain couples TRBV13 to TRBJ1-4; TRBD1 is a possible D gene (6 bases). CDR1 is PRHDT and CDR2 is FYEKMQ in the germline V gene (reference sequence). This CDR3 is built from 15 residues. Trimming shortened V by 5 bases and J by 1 base, and 11 bases separated the two germline ends. The CDR3 reads CASSPRGLTNEKLFF. The CDR3 DNA is TGTGCCAGCAGCCCAAGGGGGTTAACTAATGAAAAACTGTTTTTT.

The chain is built from TRBV5-1 and TRBJ2-7; possibly TRBD1 for D (6 bases). V gave up 2 bases and J gave up 0 bases, with 9 bases separating them. The V gene's germline CDR1 is SGHRS and CDR2 YFSETQ. The CDR3 is 14 amino acids. Here the CDR3 DNA reads TGCGCCAGCAGCTTCGGACAGAGCTCCTACGAGCAGTACTTC. As protein: CASSFGQSSYEQYF.

The count of this clone is one. The chain uses TRBV14 and TRBJ2-7, with TRBD2 matching over 11 bases. CDR3 length: 16 residues. CDR1 and CDR2 (germline): SGHDN, FVKESK. Losses at the gene ends were 0 bases for V and 4 bases for J; bases not matched to a gene: 5. The CDR3 spells CASSQDYTSGGYEQYF. The CDR3 DNA sequence: TGTGCCAGCAGCCAAGATTACACTAGCGGGGGTTACGAGCAGTACTTC. Variable domain in full (rest from reference TRBV14 and TRBJ2-7): EAGVTQFPSHSVIEKGQTVTLRCDPISGHDNLYWYRRVMGKEIKFLLHFVKESKQDESGMPNNRFLAERTGGTYSTLKVQPAELEDSGVYFCASSQDYTSGGYEQYFGPGTRLTVT.

The chain has TRBV9 and TRBJ2-1, with D possibly TRBD2 on 5 matching bases. The CDR3 totals 15 residues. CDR1 is SGDLS, CDR2 YYNGEE, per germline. Trimming removed 0 bases from V and 3 bases from J, with 10 bases in between. The CDR3 nucleotides are TGTGCCAGCAGCGTAGAGGGAGCTTACTACAATGAGCAGTTCTTC. Translation: CASSVEGAYYNEQFF.

The chain uses TRBV7-2 and TRBJ2-3; 13 bases are shared with TRBD2. From germline, CDR1 is SGHTA and CDR2 FQGNSA. This CDR3 is 15 amino acids long. Trimming took 0 bases from V and 9 from J; bases not matched to a gene: 3. The CDR3 DNA is TGTGCCAGCAGCTTAGCGTTGACTAGCGGGGGGACGCAGTATTTT. This codes for CASSLALTSGGTQYF.

This chain connects TRBV2 to TRBJ1-2, with D unresolved. V was pared by 7 bases and J by 0 bases, with 12 bases between. The CDR3 has 14 residues. Germline CDR1 is SNHLY and CDR2 is FYNNEI. The CDR3 coding sequence is TGTGCCAGCATCTTCGTGGCAGCTAACTATGGCTACACCTTC. The encoded protein is CASIFVAANYGYTF.

The rearrangement joins TRBV29-1 to TRBJ1-1, with 8 bases aligning to TRBD1. Germline V gene sequence: CDR1 SQVTM, CDR2 ANQGSEA. This CDR3 region has 13 residues. V lost 5 bases, J lost 5 bases, and 7 bases stayed unmatched. For the CDR3, the DNA is TGCAGCGTTCTAACAGGGGGTAGGACTGAAGCTTTCTTT. The encoded protein is CSVLTGGRTEAFF.

The chain uses TRBV28 and TRBJ2-3; D remains unclear. Trimming left V 7 bases short and J 6 bases short, with 11 bases between. Looked up from germline, CDR1 is MDHEN and CDR2 is SYDVKM. The CDR3 has 12 amino acids. In DNA form, the CDR3 reads TGTGCCAGCAACCAGATTATCGATACGCAGTATTTT. Its translation is CASNQIIDTQYF.

This chain joins TRBV9 and TRBJ2-2; 13 nucleotides agree with TRBD2. V lost 0 bases to trimming and J lost 5 bases; unmatched junction nucleotides: 7. This CDR3 is 18 amino acids long. CDR1 is SGDLS, CDR2 YYNGEE, per germline. In DNA, the CDR3 is TGTGCCAGCAGCGTAGCTTTGGGACTAGCGGGGCAGACCGGGGAGCTGTTTTTT. This codes for CASSVALGLAGQTGELFF.

The chain recombines TRBV7-9 with TRBJ1-5; a weak D match, TRBD1 (5 bases). Trimming pared 0 bases from V and 3 bases from J, leaving 12 bases between. CDR1 is SEHNR, CDR2 FQNEAQ, per germline (reference sequence). The CDR3 runs 16 residues. CDR3 sequence: CASSLARGMSNQPQHF. CDR3 sequence (DNA): TGTGCCAGCAGCTTAGCGCGGGGGATGTCCAATCAGCCCCAGCATTTT.

This chain connects TRBV6-1 to TRBJ1-3; D remains ambiguous. The CDR3 runs to 13 residues. Trimming took 7 bases from V and 11 from J, leaving 18 bases between them. CDR1 MNHNS and CDR2 SASEGT come from the germline V gene. The CDR3 DNA reads as TGTGCCAGCACCCCAATCCCGGGTCATCCCATATATTTT. Protein sequence: CASTPIPGHPIYF.

The chain recombines TRBV6-5 with TRBJ2-4; D might be TRBD2 (6 bases). In germline, CDR1 is MNHEY, CDR2 SVGAGI. Deletions cut 5 bases from V and 7 bases from J, with 9 bases between. This CDR3 spans 12 amino acids. The CDR3 protein is CASSGGMNIQYF. CDR3 in DNA: TGTGCCAGCAGTGGGGGGATGAACATTCAGTACTTC.

The chain is built from TRBV6-4 and TRBJ1-2; D might be TRBD1 (5 bases). V lost 3 bases to trimming and J lost 2 bases, with 7 bases between them. The CDR3 length is 13 residues. Germline CDR1 MRHNA, CDR2 SNTAGT. The CDR3 bases are TGTGCCAGCAGTGAATCAGGGAACTATGGCTACACCTTC. Protein: CASSESGNYGYTF.

This CDR3 reads CASSLVSARAISSNYGYTF. CDR3 sequence (DNA): TGTGCCAGCAGTTTAGTTTCCGCCAGGGCGATTTCCTCTAACTATGGCTACACCTTC. The chain combines TRBV28 with TRBJ1-2, with D maybe TRBD1 (5 bases). The CDR3 has 19 residues. V shed 2 bases and J shed 0 bases, with 22 bases lying between them. The V gene's germline CDR1 is MDHEN and CDR2 SYDVKM.

This clone was seen a few times. This chain joins TRBV7-2 and TRBJ2-1; TRBD1 agrees at 10 bases. Trimming at V came to 5 bases and at J to 5 bases, leaving 6 bases not matched to a gene. This CDR3 is 15 amino acids long. Per germline, CDR1 SGHTA and CDR2 FQGNSA. The CDR3 DNA reads TGTGCCAGCAGCGACCGGGACAGGGGTAACAATGAGCAGTTCTTC. This sequence encodes CASSDRDRGNNEQFF. The whole variable domain, remainder taken from reference TRBV7-2 and TRBJ2-1, is GAGVSQSPSNKVTEKGKDVELRCDPISGHTALYWYRQSLGQGLEFLIYFQGNSAPDKSGLPSDRFSAERTGGSVSTLTIQRTQQEDSAVYLCASSDRDRGNNEQFFGPGTRLTVL.

The rearrangement links TRBV18 to TRBJ2-2, with D unclear. The CDR3 runs 13 residues. With 1 base removed from V and 5 bases from J, the gap between germline ends came to 5 bases. Germline V gives CDR1 KGHSH, CDR2 LQKENI. The CDR3 DNA reads TGTGCCAGCTCACCACGGCAGACCGGGGAGCTGTTTTTT. Residues: CASSPRQTGELFF.

The chain links TRBV13 to TRBJ1-1; TRBD1 aligns across 9 bases. Trimming removed 6 bases from V and 5 bases from J; junction bases left unmatched: 10. This CDR3 has 15 amino acids. CDR1 is PRHDT, CDR2 FYEKMQ, per germline (reference sequence). The CDR3 DNA sequence: TGTGCCAGCAGTTTAAAGGGACAGGGAAGGACTGAAGCTTTCTTT. Its protein is CASSLKGQGRTEAFF.

The J gene is TRBJ2-7, the V gene TRBV2; TRBD2 matches 9 bases. The V gene end was trimmed by 3 bases and the J gene end by 2 bases; junction bases not matched to a gene: 5. The CDR3 has 15 amino acids. Germline loops: CDR1 SNHLY, CDR2 FYNNEI. In nucleotides, the CDR3 is TGTGCCAGCAGTGATCGAGCTAGCGGGGCCTACGAGCAGTACTTC. Translation gives CASSDRASGAYEQYF.

Here the CDR3 reads CSGKRQGSDTQYF. DNA of the CDR3: TGCAGCGGGAAAAGACAGGGGTCAGATACGCAGTATTTT. The genes are TRBV29-1 and TRBJ2-3; the match to TRBD1 covers 8 bases. With V trimmed by 7 bases and J by 4 bases, 7 bases remained unmatched. The CDR3 runs 13 residues. Germline V CDR1 and CDR2: SQVTM, ANQGSEA.

This clone has a handful of counts. The chain is built from TRBV29-1 and TRBJ1-5, with a weak D call TRBD1 (6 bases). The ends were cut back, 6 bases at V and 4 bases at J, with 10 bases in the middle. CDR1 and CDR2 from the germline V gene are SQVTM and ANQGSEA. The CDR3 has 12 amino acids. The CDR3 DNA reads as TGCAGCGTCAAGACAGGTAATCAGCCCCAGCATTTT. It translates to CSVKTGNQPQHF.

The chain has TRBV5-1 and TRBJ2-7; 8 nucleotides match TRBD2. J lost 6 bases, V lost 6 bases, and 11 bases had no gene match. The germline V gene has CDR1 SGHRS and CDR2 YFSETQ. The CDR3 totals 14 residues. The CDR3 loop reads CASTRTVAGTEQYF. The CDR3 nucleotides read TGCGCCAGCACCCGGACGGTAGCGGGGACCGAGCAGTACTTC.

J is TRBJ1-1 and V is TRBV5-6; TRBD1 aligns across 8 bases. With 4 bases clipped from V and 8 bases from J, the junction kept 4 bases outside the gene matches. The length of the CDR3 is 12 residues. CDR1 is SGHDT, CDR2 YYEEEE, per germline. For the CDR3, the DNA is TGTGCCAGCAGCCCCAGGGGGCGAGAAGCTTTCTTT. Its translation is CASSPRGREAFF.

The genes are TRBV28 and TRBJ1-5, with 9 bases fitting TRBD1. CDR1 is MDHEN and CDR2 is SYDVKM in the germline V gene. Unmatched junction bases numbered 11, after V lost 10 bases and J lost 1 base. The CDR3 contains 16 residues. The CDR3 region has the DNA TGTGCCACTACAAGGCCGGGACAGGGAAGCAATCAGCCCCAGCATTTT. Its translation: CATTRPGQGSNQPQHF.